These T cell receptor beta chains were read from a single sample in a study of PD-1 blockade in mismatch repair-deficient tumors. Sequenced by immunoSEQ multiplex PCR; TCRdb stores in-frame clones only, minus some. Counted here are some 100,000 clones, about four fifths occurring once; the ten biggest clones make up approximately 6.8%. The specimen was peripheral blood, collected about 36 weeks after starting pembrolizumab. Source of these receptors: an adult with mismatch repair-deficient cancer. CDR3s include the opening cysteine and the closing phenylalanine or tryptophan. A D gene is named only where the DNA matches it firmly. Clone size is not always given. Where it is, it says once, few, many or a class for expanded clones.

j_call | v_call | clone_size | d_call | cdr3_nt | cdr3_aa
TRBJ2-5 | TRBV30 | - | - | TGTGCCTGGGGGGGGCTAGTAGAGACCCAGTACTTC | CAWGGLVETQYF
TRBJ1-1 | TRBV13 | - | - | TGTGCCAGCAGCCCCATGACTGGGCAGCCGAACACTGAAGCTTTCTTT | CASSPMTGQPNTEAFF
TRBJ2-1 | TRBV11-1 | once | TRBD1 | TGTGCCAGCAGCCGGGGGGACAGGGCCAGTGAGCAGTTCTTC | CASSRGDRASEQFF
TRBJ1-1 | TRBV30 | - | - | TGTGCCTGGAGAAAAGGAGGGTCTGAAGCTTTCTTT | CAWRKGGSEAFF
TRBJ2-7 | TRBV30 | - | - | TGTGCCTGGAGTACAGGGAGGAACAGCTACGAGCAGTACTTC | CAWSTGRNSYEQYF
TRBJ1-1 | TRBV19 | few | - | TGTGCCAGTAGAACAGGTACACGGAACACTGAAGCTTTCTTT | CASRTGTRNTEAFF
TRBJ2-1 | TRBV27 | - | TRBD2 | TGTGCCAGCAGTTCGGGACTAGCGGGATACAATGAGCAGTTCTTC | CASSSGLAGYNEQFF
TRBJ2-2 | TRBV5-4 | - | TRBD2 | TGTGCCAGCAGCTTGGGACTAGCGGACACCGGGGAGCTGTTTTTT | CASSLGLADTGELFF
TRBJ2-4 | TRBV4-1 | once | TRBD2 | TGCGCCAGCAGCCACAGGGGATTAGCGGGACAAGCCAAAAACATTCAGTACTTC | CASSHRGLAGQAKNIQYF
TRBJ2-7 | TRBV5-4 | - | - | TGTGCCAGCAGCTTGGATAGGGGACCCGGAGGTGGGGAGCAGTACTTC | CASSLDRGPGGGEQYF